The rows below give T cell receptor beta chains drawn from one sample of a study of OX40 agonist ivuxolimab in advanced cancers. Using immunoSEQ multiplex PCR, the repertoire was profiled, and TCRdb retains in-frame clones only, with some absent. The sample has over 40,000 clones; over 75% are singletons. Sequences were derived from CD4+ or CD8+ T cells sorted from blood, sampled in a trial of the OX40 agonist ivuxolimab. All receptors come from an adult with an advanced solid tumor such as melanoma, head and neck, liver or kidney cancer. CDR3s include the opening cysteine and the closing phenylalanine or tryptophan. The D gene is left open where the match is weak. Part of the rows lack a size; the others show once, few, many or a class for expanded clones.

CDR3 length: 15
D gene: TRBD1
clone size: -
V gene: TRBV11-3
J gene: TRBJ1-3
CDR3 DNA: TGTGCCAGCAGCCGCAGACAGGGTGTAGGAAACACCATATATTTT
CDR3 protein: CASSRRQGVGNTIYF

CDR3 length: 18
D gene: TRBD1
clone size: -
V gene: TRBV18
J gene: TRBJ2-2
CDR3 DNA: TGTGCCAGCTCACCACAGATGGTCGGGACAGCGAACACCGGGGAGCTGTTTTTT
CDR3 protein: CASSPQMVGTANTGELFF

CDR3 length: 13
D gene: -
clone size: -
V gene: TRBV11-2
J gene: TRBJ2-1
CDR3 DNA: TGTGCCAGCAGCTTGGCTAGTGTCAATGAGCAGTTCTTC
CDR3 protein: CASSLASVNEQFF

CDR3 length: 15
D gene: -
clone size: -
V gene: TRBV19
J gene: TRBJ1-1
CDR3 DNA: TGTGCCAGTAGTATCGCCCCTACAGGGAGAACTGAAGCTTTCTTT
CDR3 protein: CASSIAPTGRTEAFF

CDR3 length: 13
D gene: TRBD1
clone size: few
V gene: TRBV7-8
J gene: TRBJ2-7
CDR3 DNA: TGTGCCAGCAGTCCCGACAGGGTAACCGAGCAGTACTTC
CDR3 protein: CASSPDRVTEQYF

CDR3 length: 15
D gene: -
clone size: -
V gene: TRBV27
J gene: TRBJ2-7
CDR3 DNA: TGTGCCAGCAGTTTATCCGGCCAGGGCGCCTACGAGCAGTACTTC
CDR3 protein: CASSLSGQGAYEQYF

CDR3 length: 15
D gene: -
clone size: -
V gene: TRBV15
J gene: TRBJ2-5
CDR3 DNA: TGTGCCACCAGCAGAGCCGGGATAATCCAAGAGACCCAGTACTTC
CDR3 protein: CATSRAGIIQETQYF

CDR3 length: 18
D gene: -
clone size: once
V gene: TRBV11-3
J gene: TRBJ2-6
CDR3 DNA: TGTGCCAGCAGCTTGGCGAGGGCCGCCCCCTCTGGGGCCAACGTCCTGACTTTC
CDR3 protein: CASSLARAAPSGANVLTF

CDR3 length: 13
D gene: -
clone size: -
V gene: TRBV6-6
J gene: TRBJ1-1
CDR3 DNA: TGTGCCAGCAGCCGTGCTAGGGACTCTGAAGCTTTCTTT
CDR3 protein: CASSRARDSEAFF

CDR3 length: 14
D gene: -
clone size: few
V gene: TRBV11-2
J gene: TRBJ1-2
CDR3 DNA: TGTGCCAGCATCCTCAGAGCCGGGACCCATGGCTACACCTTC
CDR3 protein: CASILRAGTHGYTF

CDR3 length: 13
D gene: -
clone size: -
V gene: TRBV11-3
J gene: TRBJ2-7
CDR3 DNA: TGTGCCAGCAGCTCCGGGGGCGATGCCGAGCAGTACTTC
CDR3 protein: CASSSGGDAEQYF

CDR3 length: 15
D gene: -
clone size: -
V gene: TRBV21-1
J gene: TRBJ2-1
CDR3 DNA: TGTGCCAGCAGCAAAGCGAAGCAGGGGGAGAATGAGCAGTTCTTC
CDR3 protein: CASSKAKQGENEQFF

CDR3 length: 15
D gene: -
clone size: -
V gene: TRBV10-3
J gene: TRBJ2-1
CDR3 DNA: TGTGCCATCAGCGAGAGGACGCGGGTCGACAATGAGCAGTTCTTC
CDR3 protein: CAISERTRVDNEQFF

CDR3 length: 15
D gene: TRBD1
clone size: -
V gene: TRBV27
J gene: TRBJ2-5
CDR3 DNA: TGTGCCAGCAGTATATACAGGGGCTCGAGGGAGACCCAGTACTTC
CDR3 protein: CASSIYRGSRETQYF

CDR3 length: 15
D gene: TRBD2
clone size: -
V gene: TRBV5-1
J gene: TRBJ2-2
CDR3 DNA: TGCGCCAGCAGCTATACTAGCGGGAGCACCGGGGAGCTGTTTTTT
CDR3 protein: CASSYTSGSTGELFF

CDR3 length: 13
D gene: -
clone size: -
V gene: TRBV28
J gene: TRBJ1-2
CDR3 DNA: TGTGCCAGCAGGAGCCCAGGGATGGATGGCTACACCTTC
CDR3 protein: CASRSPGMDGYTF

CDR3 length: 14
D gene: TRBD2
clone size: -
V gene: TRBV6-5
J gene: TRBJ2-7
CDR3 DNA: TGTGCCAGCAGTTCGACTAGCGGGAGTTACGAGCAGTACTTC
CDR3 protein: CASSSTSGSYEQYF

CDR3 length: 14
D gene: TRBD1
clone size: -
V gene: TRBV5-4
J gene: TRBJ2-7
CDR3 DNA: TGTGCCAGCAGCCAGGGACAGTCTACTCACGAGCAGTACTTC
CDR3 protein: CASSQGQSTHEQYF

CDR3 length: 16
D gene: -
clone size: few
V gene: TRBV5-5
J gene: TRBJ1-1
CDR3 DNA: TGTGCCAGCAGCTTACAGGATACCGAAGGGGACACTGAAGCTTTCTTT
CDR3 protein: CASSLQDTEGDTEAFF

CDR3 length: 16
D gene: TRBD1
clone size: once
V gene: TRBV18
J gene: TRBJ2-7
CDR3 DNA: TGTGCCAGCTCACCCTATAGTACAGGGGGAGCCTACGAGCAGTACTTC
CDR3 protein: CASSPYSTGGAYEQYF

CDR3 length: 13
D gene: -
clone size: -
V gene: TRBV6-1
J gene: TRBJ1-5
CDR3 DNA: TGTGCCAGCGGGCCGACAGCCTATCAGCCCCAGCATTTT
CDR3 protein: CASGPTAYQPQHF

CDR3 length: 14
D gene: -
clone size: -
V gene: TRBV7-9
J gene: TRBJ1-3
CDR3 DNA: TGTGCCAGCAGCTTAGAGACAGTTGGAAACACCATATATTTT
CDR3 protein: CASSLETVGNTIYF

CDR3 length: 14
D gene: TRBD2
clone size: -
V gene: TRBV10-2
J gene: TRBJ2-3
CDR3 DNA: TGCGCCAGCACGCGGGACTATAGCACAGATACGCAGTATTTT
CDR3 protein: CASTRDYSTDTQYF

CDR3 length: 14
D gene: -
clone size: -
V gene: TRBV9
J gene: TRBJ1-2
CDR3 DNA: TGTGCCAGCAGCGTAGGAGGGCCTTTATCTGGCTACACCTTC
CDR3 protein: CASSVGGPLSGYTF

CDR3 length: 14
D gene: -
clone size: -
V gene: TRBV4-3
J gene: TRBJ2-7
CDR3 DNA: TGCGCCAGCAGCCAAGGGTGGGCAGCCTACGAGCAGTACTTC
CDR3 protein: CASSQGWAAYEQYF

CDR3 length: 16
D gene: -
clone size: few
V gene: TRBV7-2
J gene: TRBJ2-1
CDR3 DNA: TGTGCCAGCAGCTTATTCTACAGGGGGGGTTACAATGAGCAGTTCTTC
CDR3 protein: CASSLFYRGGYNEQFF

CDR3 length: 13
D gene: -
clone size: medium-sized
V gene: TRBV6-6
J gene: TRBJ1-5
CDR3 DNA: TGTGCCAGCAGCCCCACCGACAATCAGCCCCAGCATTTT
CDR3 protein: CASSPTDNQPQHF

CDR3 length: 14
D gene: -
clone size: -
V gene: TRBV7-2
J gene: TRBJ2-2
CDR3 DNA: TGTGCCAGCAACCGGGGCCCGAACACCGGGGAGCTGTTTTTT
CDR3 protein: CASNRGPNTGELFF

CDR3 length: 16
D gene: -
clone size: once
V gene: TRBV27
J gene: TRBJ2-3
CDR3 DNA: TGTGCCAGCAGTCCCCTCAGCGGTATTGAGAGAGATACGCAGTATTTT
CDR3 protein: CASSPLSGIERDTQYF

CDR3 length: 12
D gene: -
clone size: -
V gene: TRBV7-6
J gene: TRBJ2-5
CDR3 DNA: TGTGCCAGCAGCTTAGGTGGCCCGACCCAGTACTTC
CDR3 protein: CASSLGGPTQYF

CDR3 length: 15
D gene: -
clone size: -
V gene: TRBV6-1
J gene: TRBJ2-5
CDR3 DNA: TGTGCCAGCATTGACAGGAGTAAACCTCAAGAGACCCAGTACTTC
CDR3 protein: CASIDRSKPQETQYF

CDR3 length: 13
D gene: -
clone size: -
V gene: TRBV5-1
J gene: TRBJ2-7
CDR3 DNA: TGCGCCAGCAGCTTGGTAAGCAGGTACGAGCAGTACTTC
CDR3 protein: CASSLVSRYEQYF

CDR3 length: 15
D gene: -
clone size: -
V gene: TRBV10-2
J gene: TRBJ2-3
CDR3 DNA: TGCGCCAGCAGTGAAATAGGCCTGACCACAGATACGCAGTATTTT
CDR3 protein: CASSEIGLTTDTQYF

CDR3 length: 15
D gene: TRBD1
clone size: -
V gene: TRBV28
J gene: TRBJ2-7
CDR3 DNA: TGTGCCAGCAGAACGGACAGGCGCACCTCCTACGAGCAGTACTTC
CDR3 protein: CASRTDRRTSYEQYF

CDR3 length: 12
D gene: -
clone size: -
V gene: TRBV6-6
J gene: TRBJ1-2
CDR3 DNA: TGTGCCAGCAGCACCACAATATATGGCTACACCTTC
CDR3 protein: CASSTTIYGYTF

CDR3 length: 14
D gene: -
clone size: -
V gene: TRBV10-3
J gene: TRBJ2-7
CDR3 DNA: TGTGCCATCAGTGAGGAGGGGACGGGGACCGAGCAGTACTTC
CDR3 protein: CAISEEGTGTEQYF

CDR3 length: 14
D gene: TRBD1
clone size: -
V gene: TRBV12-5
J gene: TRBJ2-7
CDR3 DNA: TGTGCTAGTGGCCGCGGACAGGGGTACAACGAGCAGTACTTC
CDR3 protein: CASGRGQGYNEQYF

CDR3 length: 14
D gene: -
clone size: -
V gene: TRBV28
J gene: TRBJ2-3
CDR3 DNA: TGTGCCAGCAGTGACAGGACTGTCACAGATACGCAGTATTTT
CDR3 protein: CASSDRTVTDTQYF

CDR3 length: 14
D gene: TRBD1
clone size: -
V gene: TRBV27
J gene: TRBJ2-7
CDR3 DNA: TGTGCCAGCAGACAGGGGACCCTACCCTACGAGCAGTACTTC
CDR3 protein: CASRQGTLPYEQYF

CDR3 length: 13
D gene: -
clone size: once
V gene: TRBV7-8
J gene: TRBJ2-1
CDR3 DNA: TGTGCCAGCAGCCCCGATAGGTACAATGAGCAGTTCTTC
CDR3 protein: CASSPDRYNEQFF

CDR3 length: 13
D gene: -
clone size: -
V gene: TRBV7-8
J gene: TRBJ1-5
CDR3 DNA: TGTGCCAGCAGTTGGGCGAGCAATCAGCCCCAGCATTTT
CDR3 protein: CASSWASNQPQHF

CDR3 length: 13
D gene: -
clone size: -
V gene: TRBV7-3
J gene: TRBJ2-3
CDR3 DNA: TGTGCCAGCAGCTTAGACCGCACAGATACGCAGTATTTT
CDR3 protein: CASSLDRTDTQYF

CDR3 length: 11
D gene: -
clone size: -
V gene: TRBV20-1
J gene: TRBJ2-5
CDR3 DNA: TGCAGTGCTCAAGCGGAGGGGACCCAGTACTTC
CDR3 protein: CSAQAEGTQYF

CDR3 length: 15
D gene: TRBD2
clone size: -
V gene: TRBV28
J gene: TRBJ2-2
CDR3 DNA: TGTGCCAGCAGTTTATGGGGAGCGGGGTCCGGGGAGCTGTTTTTT
CDR3 protein: CASSLWGAGSGELFF

CDR3 length: 15
D gene: -
clone size: -
V gene: TRBV30
J gene: TRBJ1-1
CDR3 DNA: TGTGCCTGGAGTGTAGTGGGCGCCCTGAACACTGAAGCTTTCTTT
CDR3 protein: CAWSVVGALNTEAFF

CDR3 length: 14
D gene: TRBD1
clone size: -
V gene: TRBV7-2
J gene: TRBJ1-3
CDR3 DNA: TGTGCCAGCAGCTCGGACAGGGGTGGAAACACCATATATTTT
CDR3 protein: CASSSDRGGNTIYF

CDR3 length: 12
D gene: -
clone size: once
V gene: TRBV28
J gene: TRBJ2-7
CDR3 DNA: TGTGCCAGCAGTCCCCGCCATTACGAGCAGTACTTC
CDR3 protein: CASSPRHYEQYF

CDR3 length: 14
D gene: TRBD1
clone size: once
V gene: TRBV18
J gene: TRBJ2-5
CDR3 DNA: TGTGCCAGCTCTCAAGGACAGGGAGGAGAGACCCAGTACTTC
CDR3 protein: CASSQGQGGETQYF

CDR3 length: 15
D gene: TRBD1
clone size: -
V gene: TRBV7-3
J gene: TRBJ2-1
CDR3 DNA: TGTGCCAGCAGCCGGAAACGGACAGGGATTAATGAGCAGTTCTTC
CDR3 protein: CASSRKRTGINEQFF

CDR3 length: 18
D gene: TRBD2
clone size: few
V gene: TRBV5-6
J gene: TRBJ2-6
CDR3 DNA: TGTGCCAGCAGCGTACTAGCGGGAGCAAGCTCTGGGGCCAACGTCCTGACTTTC
CDR3 protein: CASSVLAGASSGANVLTF

CDR3 length: 13
D gene: -
clone size: -
V gene: TRBV6-6
J gene: TRBJ2-1
CDR3 DNA: TGTGCCAGCAGTTACCCTCCATGGGGTGAGCAGTTCTTC
CDR3 protein: CASSYPPWGEQFF

CDR3 length: 17
D gene: TRBD1
clone size: -
V gene: TRBV19
J gene: TRBJ2-1
CDR3 DNA: TGTGCCAGTAGTATAGGATTGACAGGGGGCTCCTACAATGAGCAGTTCTTC
CDR3 protein: CASSIGLTGGSYNEQFF

CDR3 length: 15
D gene: TRBD2
clone size: -
V gene: TRBV29-1
J gene: TRBJ2-1
CDR3 DNA: TGCAGCGTTGAAAAACTAGCGGGAGCATACAATGAGCAGTTCTTC
CDR3 protein: CSVEKLAGAYNEQFF